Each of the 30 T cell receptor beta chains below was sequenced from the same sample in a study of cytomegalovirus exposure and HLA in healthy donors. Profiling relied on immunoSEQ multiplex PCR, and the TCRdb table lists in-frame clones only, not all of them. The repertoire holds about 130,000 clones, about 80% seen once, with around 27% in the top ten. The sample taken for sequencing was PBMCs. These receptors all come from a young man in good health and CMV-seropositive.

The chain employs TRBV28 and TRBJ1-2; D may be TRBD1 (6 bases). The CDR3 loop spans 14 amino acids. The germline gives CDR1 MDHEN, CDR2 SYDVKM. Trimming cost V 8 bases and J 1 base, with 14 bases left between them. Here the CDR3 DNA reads TGTGCCAGCCTAGAGGGGGTGGTTAACTATGGCTACACCTTC. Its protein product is CASLEGVVNYGYTF.

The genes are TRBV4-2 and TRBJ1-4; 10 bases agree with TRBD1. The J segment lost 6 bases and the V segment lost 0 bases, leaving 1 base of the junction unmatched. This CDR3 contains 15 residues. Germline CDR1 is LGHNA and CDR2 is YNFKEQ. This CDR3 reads CASSQDGTGDEKLFF. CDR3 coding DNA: TGTGCCAGCAGCCAAGACGGGACAGGGGATGAAAAACTGTTTTTT.

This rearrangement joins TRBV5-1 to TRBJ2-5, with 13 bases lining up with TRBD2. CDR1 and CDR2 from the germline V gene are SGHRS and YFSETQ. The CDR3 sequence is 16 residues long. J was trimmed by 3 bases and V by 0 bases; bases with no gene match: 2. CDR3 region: CASSLGGLAGEETQYF. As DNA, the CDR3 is TGCGCCAGCAGCTTGGGAGGACTAGCGGGGGAAGAGACCCAGTACTTC.

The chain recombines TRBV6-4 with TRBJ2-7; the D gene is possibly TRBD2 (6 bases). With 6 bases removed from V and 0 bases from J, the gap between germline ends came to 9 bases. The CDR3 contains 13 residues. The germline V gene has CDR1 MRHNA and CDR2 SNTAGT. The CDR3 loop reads CASREGSSYEQYF. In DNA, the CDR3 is TGTGCCAGCAGGGAGGGAAGCTCCTACGAGCAGTACTTC.

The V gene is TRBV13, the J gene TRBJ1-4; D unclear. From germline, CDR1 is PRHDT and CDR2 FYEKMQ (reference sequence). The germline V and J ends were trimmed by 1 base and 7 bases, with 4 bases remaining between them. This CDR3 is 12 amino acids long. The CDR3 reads CASSLAREKLFF. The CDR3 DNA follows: TGTGCCAGCAGCTTAGCCCGTGAAAAACTGTTTTTT. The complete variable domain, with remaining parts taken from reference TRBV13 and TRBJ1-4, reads AAGVIQSPRHLIKEKRETATLKCYPIPRHDTVYWYQQGPGQDPQFLISFYEKMQSDKGSIPDRFSAQQFSDYHSELNMSSLELGDSALYFCASSLAREKLFFGSGTQLSVL.

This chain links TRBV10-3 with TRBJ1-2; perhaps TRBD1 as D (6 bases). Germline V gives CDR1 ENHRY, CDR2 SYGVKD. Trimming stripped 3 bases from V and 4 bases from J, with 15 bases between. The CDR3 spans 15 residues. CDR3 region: CAISDIGQQSYGYTF. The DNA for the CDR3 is TGTGCCATCAGTGATATAGGACAGCAGTCCTATGGCTACACCTTC.

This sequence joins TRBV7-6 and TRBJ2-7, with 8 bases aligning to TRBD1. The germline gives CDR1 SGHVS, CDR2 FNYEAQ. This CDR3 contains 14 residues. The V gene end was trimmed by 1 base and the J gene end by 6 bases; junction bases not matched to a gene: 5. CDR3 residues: CASSLGTGLGEQYF. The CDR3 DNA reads TGTGCCAGCAGCTTAGGGACAGGGCTTGGCGAGCAGTACTTC.

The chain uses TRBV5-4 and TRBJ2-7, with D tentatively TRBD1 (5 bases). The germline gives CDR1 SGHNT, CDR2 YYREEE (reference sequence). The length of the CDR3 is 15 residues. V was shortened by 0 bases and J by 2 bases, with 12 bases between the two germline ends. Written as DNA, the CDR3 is TGTGCCAGCAGCTTGGGGGGCAGGGAAGCCTACGAGCAGTACTTC. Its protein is CASSLGGREAYEQYF.

CDR3 nucleotides: TGTGCCACGAACCGGGACAGCTACACCGGGGAGCTGTTTTTT. Amino acid sequence: CATNRDSYTGELFF. The chain has TRBV7-9 and TRBJ2-2, with TRBD1 matching 7 bases. CDR1 is SEHNR and CDR2 is FQNEAQ in the germline V gene (reference sequence). The length of the CDR3 is 14 residues. V was pared by 10 bases and J by 3 bases, with 8 bases of the junction left unmatched.

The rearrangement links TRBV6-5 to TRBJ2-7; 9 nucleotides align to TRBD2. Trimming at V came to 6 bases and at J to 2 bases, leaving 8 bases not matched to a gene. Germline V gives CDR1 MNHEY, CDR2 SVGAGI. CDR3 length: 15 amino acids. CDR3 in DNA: TGTGCCAGCAGCTGGAGACTAGCGGCTACCTACGAGCAGTACTTC. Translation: CASSWRLAATYEQYF.

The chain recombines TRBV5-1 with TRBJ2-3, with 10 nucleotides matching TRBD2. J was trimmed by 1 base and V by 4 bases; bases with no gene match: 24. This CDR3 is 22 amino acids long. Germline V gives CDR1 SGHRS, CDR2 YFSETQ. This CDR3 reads CASSPEALSGRALLGRTDTQYF. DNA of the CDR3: TGCGCCAGCAGCCCCGAAGCCCTCAGCGGGAGGGCCTTATTAGGACGCACAGATACGCAGTATTTT.

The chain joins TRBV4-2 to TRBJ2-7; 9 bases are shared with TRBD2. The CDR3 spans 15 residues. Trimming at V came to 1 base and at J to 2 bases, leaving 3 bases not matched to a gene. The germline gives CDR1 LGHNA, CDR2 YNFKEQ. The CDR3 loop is CASSQAGLAPYEQYF. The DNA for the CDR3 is TGTGCCAGCAGCCAAGCGGGACTAGCACCCTACGAGCAGTACTTC.

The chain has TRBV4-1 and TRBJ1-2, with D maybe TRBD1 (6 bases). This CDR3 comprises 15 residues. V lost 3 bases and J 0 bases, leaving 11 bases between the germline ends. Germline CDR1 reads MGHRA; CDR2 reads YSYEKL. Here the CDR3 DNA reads TGCGCCAGCAGCCAGGAAACAGGGACTAACTATGGCTACACCTTC. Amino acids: CASSQETGTNYGYTF.

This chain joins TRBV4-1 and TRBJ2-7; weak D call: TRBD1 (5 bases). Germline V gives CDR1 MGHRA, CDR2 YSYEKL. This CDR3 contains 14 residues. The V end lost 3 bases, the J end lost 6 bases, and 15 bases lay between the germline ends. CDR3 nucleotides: TGCGCCAGCAGCCAGGCTGACAGTAGGGGCGAGCAGTACTTC. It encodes CASSQADSRGEQYF.

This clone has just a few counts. CDR3: CASSTSGTVEAFF. Written as DNA, the CDR3 is TGTGCCAGCAGCACATCCGGGACTGTAGAAGCTTTCTTT. This chain uses TRBV11-2 with TRBJ1-1; weak D call: TRBD1 (5 bases). The ends were cut back, 5 bases at V and 8 bases at J, with 15 bases in the middle. This CDR3 is 13 amino acids long. Germline CDR1 is SGHAT and CDR2 is FQNNGV.

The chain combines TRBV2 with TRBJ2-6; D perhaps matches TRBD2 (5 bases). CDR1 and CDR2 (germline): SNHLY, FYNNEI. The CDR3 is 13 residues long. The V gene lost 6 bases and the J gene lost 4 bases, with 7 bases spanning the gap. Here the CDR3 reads CASRLAGANVLTF. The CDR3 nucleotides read TGTGCCAGCAGGTTAGCGGGGGCCAACGTCCTGACTTTC.

The CDR3 DNA is TGTGCCAGCAGCGGGGGGGCACCGAGTCCCCAAGAGACCCAGTACTTC. Amino acid sequence: CASSGGAPSPQETQYF. This chain uses TRBV7-6 with TRBJ2-5, with a possible D match to TRBD2 (7 bases). V gave up 5 bases and J gave up 1 base, with 17 bases separating them. The CDR3 is made up of 16 amino acids. In germline, CDR1 is SGHVS, CDR2 FNYEAQ.

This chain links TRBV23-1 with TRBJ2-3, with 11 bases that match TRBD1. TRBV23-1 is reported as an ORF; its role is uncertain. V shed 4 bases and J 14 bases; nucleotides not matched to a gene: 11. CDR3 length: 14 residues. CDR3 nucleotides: TGCGCCAGCAGTCCACTGAAACGGACAGGGGGCGCGTATTTT. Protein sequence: CASSPLKRTGGAYF.

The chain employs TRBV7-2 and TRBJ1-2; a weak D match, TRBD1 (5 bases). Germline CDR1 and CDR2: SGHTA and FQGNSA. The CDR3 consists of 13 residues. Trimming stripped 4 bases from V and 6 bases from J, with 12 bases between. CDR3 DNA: TGTGCCAGCAGCTCCAGGGTCCTCGATGGCTACACCTTC. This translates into CASSSRVLDGYTF.

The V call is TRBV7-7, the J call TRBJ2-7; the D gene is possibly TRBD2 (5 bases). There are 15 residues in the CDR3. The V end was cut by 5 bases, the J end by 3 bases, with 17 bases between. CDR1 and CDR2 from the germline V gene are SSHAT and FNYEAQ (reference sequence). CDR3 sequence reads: CASSKGPGRDYEQYF. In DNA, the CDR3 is TGTGCCAGCAGCAAGGGCCCAGGACGGGACTACGAGCAGTACTTC. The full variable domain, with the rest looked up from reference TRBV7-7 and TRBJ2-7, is GAGVSQSPRYKVTKRGQDVTLRCDPISSHATLYWYQQALGQGPEFLTYFNYEAQPDKSGLPSDRFSAERPEGSISTLTIQRTEQRDSAMYRCASSKGPGRDYEQYFGPGTRLTVT.

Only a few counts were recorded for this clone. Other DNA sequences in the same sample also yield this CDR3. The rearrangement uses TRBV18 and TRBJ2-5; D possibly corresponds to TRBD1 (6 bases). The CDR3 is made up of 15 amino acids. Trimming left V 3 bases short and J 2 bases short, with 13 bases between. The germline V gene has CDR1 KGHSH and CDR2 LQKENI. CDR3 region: CASSPLTGSQETQYF. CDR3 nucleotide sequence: TGTGCCAGCTCACCTTTAACAGGGTCACAAGAGACCCAGTACTTC.

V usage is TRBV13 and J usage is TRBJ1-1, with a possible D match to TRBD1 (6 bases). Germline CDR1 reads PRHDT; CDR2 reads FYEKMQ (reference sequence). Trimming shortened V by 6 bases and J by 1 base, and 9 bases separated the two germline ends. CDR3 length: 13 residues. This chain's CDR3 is CASRPQGNTEAFF. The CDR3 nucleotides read TGTGCCAGCAGGCCACAGGGGAACACTGAAGCTTTCTTT.

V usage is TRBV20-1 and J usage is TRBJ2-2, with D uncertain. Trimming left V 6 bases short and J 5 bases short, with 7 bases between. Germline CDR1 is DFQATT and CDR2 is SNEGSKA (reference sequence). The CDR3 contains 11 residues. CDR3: CSAQMTGELFF. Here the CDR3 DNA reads TGCAGTGCCCAAATGACCGGGGAGCTGTTTTTT.

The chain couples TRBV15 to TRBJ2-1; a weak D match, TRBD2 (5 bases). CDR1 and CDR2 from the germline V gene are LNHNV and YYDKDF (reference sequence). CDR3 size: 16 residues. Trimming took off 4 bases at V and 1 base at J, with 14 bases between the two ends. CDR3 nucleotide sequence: TGTGCCACCAGCAAGGGATCGGGATTATCCTACAATGAGCAGTTCTTC. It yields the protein CATSKGSGLSYNEQFF.

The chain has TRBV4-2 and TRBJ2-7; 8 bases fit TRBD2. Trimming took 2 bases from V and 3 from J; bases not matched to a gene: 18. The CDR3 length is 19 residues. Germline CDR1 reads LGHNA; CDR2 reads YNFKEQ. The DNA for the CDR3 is TGTGCCAGCAGCCAACTGATGCTATTGGGAGCGGGGGCTAACTACGAGCAGTACTTC. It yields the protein CASSQLMLLGAGANYEQYF.

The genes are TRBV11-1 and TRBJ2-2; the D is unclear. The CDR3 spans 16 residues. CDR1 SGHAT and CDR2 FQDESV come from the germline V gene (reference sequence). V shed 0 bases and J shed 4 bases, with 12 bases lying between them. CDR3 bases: TGTGCCAGCAGCTTAGCGAGGAGACCAATCACCGGGGAGCTGTTTTTT. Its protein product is CASSLARRPITGELFF.

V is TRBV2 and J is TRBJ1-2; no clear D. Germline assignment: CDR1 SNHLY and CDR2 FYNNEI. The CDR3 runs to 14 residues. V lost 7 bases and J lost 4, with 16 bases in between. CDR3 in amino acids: CASTFVRKSYGYTF. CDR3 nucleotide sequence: TGTGCCAGCACCTTTGTGAGGAAGTCCTATGGCTACACCTTC.

The CDR3 loop reads CASSLQGGAPNTEAFF. The CDR3 nucleotides are TGCGCCAGCAGCTTGCAGGGAGGGGCCCCAAACACTGAAGCTTTCTTT. This chain links TRBV5-1 with TRBJ1-1; TRBD1 might be the D (5 bases). Trimming cost V 1 base and J 2 bases, with 15 bases left between them. The length of the CDR3 is 16 residues. Per the germline V gene, CDR1 is SGHRS and CDR2 is YFSETQ.

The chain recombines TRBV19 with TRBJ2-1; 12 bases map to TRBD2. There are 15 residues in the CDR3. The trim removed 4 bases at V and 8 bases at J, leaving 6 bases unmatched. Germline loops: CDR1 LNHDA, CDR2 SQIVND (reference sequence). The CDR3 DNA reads TGTGCCAGTAGTACCCTAGCGGGGGGGCCTTATGAGCAGTTCTTC. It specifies CASSTLAGGPYEQFF. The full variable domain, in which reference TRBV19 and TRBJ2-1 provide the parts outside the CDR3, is DGGITQSPKYLFRKEGQNVTLSCEQNLNHDAMYWYRQDPGQGLRLIYYSQIVNDFQKGDIAEGYSVSREKKESFPLTVTSAQKNPTAFYLCASSTLAGGPYEQFFGPGTRLTVL.

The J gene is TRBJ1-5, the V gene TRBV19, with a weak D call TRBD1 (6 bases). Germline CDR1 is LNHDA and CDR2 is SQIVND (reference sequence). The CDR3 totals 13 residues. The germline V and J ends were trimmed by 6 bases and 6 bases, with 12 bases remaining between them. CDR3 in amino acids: CASSDRQGQPQHF. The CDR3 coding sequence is TGTGCCAGTAGCGACAGGCAGGGTCAGCCCCAGCATTTT.